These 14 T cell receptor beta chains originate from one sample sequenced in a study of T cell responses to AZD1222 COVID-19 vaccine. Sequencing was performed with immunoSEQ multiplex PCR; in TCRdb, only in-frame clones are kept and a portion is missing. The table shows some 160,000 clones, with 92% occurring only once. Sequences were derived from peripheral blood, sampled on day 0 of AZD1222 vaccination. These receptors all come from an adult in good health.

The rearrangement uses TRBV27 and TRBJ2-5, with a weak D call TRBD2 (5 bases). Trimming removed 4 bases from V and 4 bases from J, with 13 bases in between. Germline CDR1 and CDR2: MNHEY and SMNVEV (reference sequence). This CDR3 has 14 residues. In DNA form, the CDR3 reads TGTGCCAGCAGTTCGGGATCTCGAGGAGAGACCCAGTACTTC. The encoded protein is CASSSGSRGETQYF.

CDR3 protein: CSASRLAGDRQNNEQFF. CDR3 bases: TGCAGTGCTAGTCGGCTAGCGGGGGACCGACAGAACAATGAGCAGTTCTTC. The chain recombines TRBV20-1 with TRBJ2-1, with TRBD2 matching 10 bases. The germline gives CDR1 DFQATT, CDR2 SNEGSKA (reference sequence). This CDR3 is 17 amino acids long. The junction had 13 bases not matched to a gene; V was cut back by 3 bases and J by 5 bases.

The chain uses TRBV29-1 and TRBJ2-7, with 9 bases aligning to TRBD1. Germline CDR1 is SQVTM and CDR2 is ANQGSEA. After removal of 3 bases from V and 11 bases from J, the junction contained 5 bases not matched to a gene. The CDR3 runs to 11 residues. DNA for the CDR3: TGCAGCGTTGACCCTGGGACAGGGAAGTACTTC. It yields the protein CSVDPGTGKYF.

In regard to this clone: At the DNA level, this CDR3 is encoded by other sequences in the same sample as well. The CDR3 DNA sequence: TGCGCCAGCAGCTTGGGACAGGGAGCCTACGAGCAGTACTTC. Translated: CASSLGQGAYEQYF. The gene calls are TRBV5-1 and TRBJ2-7, with 7 positions matching TRBD1. The CDR3 has 14 residues. J gave up 2 bases and V 0 bases, and 2 bases lay outside the gene matches. Germline loops: CDR1 SGHRS, CDR2 YFSETQ.

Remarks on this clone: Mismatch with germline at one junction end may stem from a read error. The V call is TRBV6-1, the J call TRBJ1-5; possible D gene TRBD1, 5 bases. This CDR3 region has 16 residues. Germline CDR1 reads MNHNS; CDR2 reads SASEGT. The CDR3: CASSQAGGTGNQPQHF. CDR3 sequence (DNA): TGTGCCAGCAGTCAAGCGGGGGGGACGGGCAATCAGCCCCAGCATTTT.

The chain's CDR3 is CASSPMGQGKNTEAFF. The CDR3 region has the DNA TGTGCCAGCAGCCCGATGGGGCAGGGGAAGAACACTGAAGCTTTCTTT. The chain employs TRBV11-2 and TRBJ1-1; D may be TRBD1 (6 bases). Trimming removed 5 bases at V and 1 base at J, with 17 bases between. Germline CDR1 reads SGHAT; CDR2 reads FQNNGV. This CDR3 contains 16 residues. The full variable domain, with the rest looked up from reference TRBV11-2 and TRBJ1-1, is EAGVAQSPRYKIIEKRQSVAFWCNPISGHATLYWYQQILGQGPKLLIQFQNNGVVDDSQLPKDRFSAERLKGVDSTLKIQPAKLEDSAVYLCASSPMGQGKNTEAFFGQGTRLTVV.

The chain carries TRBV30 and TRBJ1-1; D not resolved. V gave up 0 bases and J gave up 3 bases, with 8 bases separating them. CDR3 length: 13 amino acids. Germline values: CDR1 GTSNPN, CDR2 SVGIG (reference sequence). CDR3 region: CAWSVEVYTEAFF. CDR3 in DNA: TGTGCCTGGAGTGTGGAGGTCTACACTGAAGCTTTCTTT.

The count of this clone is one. The CDR3 DNA sequence: TGTGCCAGCAGCGTACAGAGGAACACTGAAGCTTTCTTT. Protein: CASSVQRNTEAFF. V is TRBV7-2 and J is TRBJ1-1; unclear D gene. Trimming removed 5 bases from V and 1 base from J, with 8 bases in between. Germline V lookup: CDR1 SGHTA, CDR2 FQGNSA. The CDR3 runs to 13 residues.

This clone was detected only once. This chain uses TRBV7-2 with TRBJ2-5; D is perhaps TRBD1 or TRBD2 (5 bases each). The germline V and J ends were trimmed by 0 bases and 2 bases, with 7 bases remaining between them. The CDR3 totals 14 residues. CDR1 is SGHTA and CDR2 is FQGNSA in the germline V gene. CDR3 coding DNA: TGTGCCAGCAGCTTAGCGGGACCACAAGAGACCCAGTACTTC. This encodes CASSLAGPQETQYF.

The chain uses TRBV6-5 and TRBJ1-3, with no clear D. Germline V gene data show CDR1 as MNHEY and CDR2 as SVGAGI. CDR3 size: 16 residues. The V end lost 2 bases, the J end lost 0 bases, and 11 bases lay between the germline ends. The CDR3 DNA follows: TGTGCCAGCAGTTACCAGGTCCCAATCTCTGGAAACACCATATATTTT. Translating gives CASSYQVPISGNTIYF.

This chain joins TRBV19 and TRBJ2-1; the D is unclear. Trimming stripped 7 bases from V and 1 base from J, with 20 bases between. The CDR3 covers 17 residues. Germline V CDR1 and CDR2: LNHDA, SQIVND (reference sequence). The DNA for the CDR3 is TGTGCCAGTACCCTCTATAGTTCAAAAGGGTCCTACAATGAGCAGTTCTTC. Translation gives CASTLYSSKGSYNEQFF. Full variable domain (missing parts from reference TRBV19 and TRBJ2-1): DGGITQSPKYLFRKEGQNVTLSCEQNLNHDAMYWYRQDPGQGLRLIYYSQIVNDFQKGDIAEGYSVSREKKESFPLTVTSAQKNPTAFYLCASTLYSSKGSYNEQFFGPGTRLTVL.

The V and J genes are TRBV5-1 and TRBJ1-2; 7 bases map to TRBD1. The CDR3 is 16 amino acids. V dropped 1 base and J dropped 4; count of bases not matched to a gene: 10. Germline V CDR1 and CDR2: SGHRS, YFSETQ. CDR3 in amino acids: CASSLSPTGRFYGYTF. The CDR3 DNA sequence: TGCGCCAGCAGCTTGTCGCCGACAGGGAGATTCTATGGCTACACCTTC.

CDR3 coding DNA: TGTGCCAGCAGCCTTATACAGGGGAACTATGGCTACACCTTC. It specifies CASSLIQGNYGYTF. The chain uses TRBV2 and TRBJ1-2; TRBD1 agrees at 7 bases. Germline CDR1 reads SNHLY; CDR2 reads FYNNEI. J was trimmed by 2 bases and V by 6 bases; bases with no gene match: 6. This CDR3 has 14 amino acids.

Written as DNA, the CDR3 is TGTGCCAGCAGCATCAGGGGGCCCGGAAACACCATATATTTT. Translating gives CASSIRGPGNTIYF. The rearrangement links TRBV5-6 to TRBJ1-3, with TRBD1 matching over 8 bases. V shed 4 bases and J 4 bases; nucleotides not matched to a gene: 4. This CDR3 contains 14 residues. Germline values: CDR1 SGHDT, CDR2 YYEEEE.